Sequencing of this T cell receptor (beta chain) was carried out in a study of cytomegalovirus exposure and HLA in healthy donors. Study-wide results and caveats: Most of the TCR beta V segments (in an earlier analysis) were productive either about 87% or about 30% of the time. One cluster of highly shared sequence variants probably arose as a sequencing artifact. TCR beta sequences reportedly predicted the HLA-A and HLA-B alleles of most subjects accurately.

The V gene end was trimmed by 4 bases and the J gene end by 3 bases; junction bases not matched to a gene: 0. Germline CDR1 and CDR2: SGHRS and YFSETQ. The CDR3 spans 14 residues. Details on this clone: Its antigen is unidentified.

PCR was performed using 60 Vbeta and 13 Jbeta primers. Study processing details: Later, tens of millions of unique TCR beta chains were counted in an analysis, and some 11 million of them were shared. The assay was immunoSEQ multiplex PCR, and TCRdb's table has in-frame clones only and misses some. D and trimming come from the DNA, and the V and J calls and clone size come from that table. The sample lists 210,000 or so clones; around nine tenths were seen once. The chain recombines TRBV5-1 with TRBJ2-1; 11 positions agree with TRBD1. Sequencing was carried out using PBMCs. This receptor was taken from a woman between 18 and 30 years old in good health and CMV-seronegative. This CDR3 reads CASSGTGGYNEQFF. In DNA, the CDR3 is TGCGCCAGCAGCGGGACAGGGGGCTACAATGAGCAGTTCTTC. The variable domain in full, with the rest retrieved from reference TRBV5-1 and TRBJ2-1, is KAGVTQTPRYLIKTRGQQVTLSCSPISGHRSVSWYQQTPGQGLQFLFEYFSETQRNKGNFPGRFSGRQFSNSRSEMNVSTLELGDSALYLCASSGTGGYNEQFFGPGTRLTVL.